The clone carrying this TCR beta chain has at least ten counts. These data are taken from a study of early T cells in non-severe SARS-CoV-2 infection. Individual cDNA molecules were tagged with unique molecular identifiers, the study reported. TCRdb used MiXCR to reprocess the 5' RACE reads, holding one entry per CDR3 protein. Seen here are fewer than 30,000 distinct CDR3 sequences, 4.4% observed once, and the top ten hold roughly 5.9%. This receptor was obtained from an adult who was a healthcare worker with PCR-confirmed SARS-CoV-2 infection or an uninfected control (not recorded which). Material: whole blood.

The CDR3 DNA follows: TGTGCCAGCAGTTTAGCAGGGGATGAGCAGTACTTC. It encodes CASSLAGDEQYF. The chain employs TRBV12-3 or TRBV12-4 and TRBJ2-7; D is perhaps TRBD1 (5 bases). CDR3 length equals 12 residues. The germline V and J ends were trimmed by 0 bases and 7 bases, with 7 bases remaining between them.